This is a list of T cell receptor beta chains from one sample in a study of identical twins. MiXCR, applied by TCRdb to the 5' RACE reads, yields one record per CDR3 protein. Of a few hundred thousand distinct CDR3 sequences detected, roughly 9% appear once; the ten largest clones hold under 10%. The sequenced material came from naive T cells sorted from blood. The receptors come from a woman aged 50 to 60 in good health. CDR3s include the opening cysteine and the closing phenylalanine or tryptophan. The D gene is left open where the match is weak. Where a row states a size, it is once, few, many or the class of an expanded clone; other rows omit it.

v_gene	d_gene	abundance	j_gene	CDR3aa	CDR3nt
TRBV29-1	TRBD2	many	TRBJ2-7	CSVDSSGRDEQYF	TGCAGCGTTGATTCTAGCGGGCGGGACGAGCAGTACTTC
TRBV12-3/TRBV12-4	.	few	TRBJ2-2	CASNRRLGSTGELVF	TGTGCCAGCAATCGGCGACTAGGGTCTACCGGGGAGCTGGTTTTT
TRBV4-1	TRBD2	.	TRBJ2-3	CASSPRGLAATDTQYF	TGCGCCAGCAGCCCCCGGGGACTAGCGGCAACAGATACGCAGTATTTT
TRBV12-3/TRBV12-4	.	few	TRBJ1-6	CASSRGRAGSPLHF	TGTGCCAGCAGTCGCGGACGGGCAGGGTCACCCCTCCACTTT
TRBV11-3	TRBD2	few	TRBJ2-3	CASSLRTSGRDTQYF	TGTGCCAGCAGCCTGAGGACTAGCGGGAGAGATACGCAGTATTTT
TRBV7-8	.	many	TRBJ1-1	CASSLQVSNTEAFF	TGTGCCAGCAGCTTACAGGTATCGAACACTGAAGCTTTCTTT
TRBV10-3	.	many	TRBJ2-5	CAISESEETQYF	TGTGCCATCAGTGAGTCAGAAGAGACCCAGTACTTC
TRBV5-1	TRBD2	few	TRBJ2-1	CASSLVVGRAYNEQFF	TGCGCCAGCAGCTTGGTTGTCGGGAGGGCCTACAATGAGCAGTTCTTC
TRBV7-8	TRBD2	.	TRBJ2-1	CASSPVRGGSYNEQFF	TGTGCCAGCAGCCCCGTCCGGGGGGGCTCCTACAATGAGCAGTTCTTC
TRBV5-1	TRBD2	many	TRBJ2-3	CASSQIAGVQDTQYF	TGCGCCAGCAGCCAAATAGCGGGAGTTCAAGATACGCAGTATTTT
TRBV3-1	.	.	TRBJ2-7	CASSQGGERQYF	TGTGCCAGCAGCCAAGGGGGGGAGCGGCAGTACTTC
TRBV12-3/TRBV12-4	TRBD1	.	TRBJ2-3	CASSPRRTGRNPQYF	TGTGCCAGCAGCCCCCGCCGGACAGGAAGAAATCCGCAGTATTTT
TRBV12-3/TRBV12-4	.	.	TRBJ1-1	CASSHLLNTEAFF	TGTGCCAGCAGTCATCTCTTGAACACTGAAGCTTTCTTT
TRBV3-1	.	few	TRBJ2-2	CASSPNPSETNTGELFF	TGTGCCAGCAGCCCTAACCCTAGCGAAACGAACACCGGGGAGCTGTTTTTT
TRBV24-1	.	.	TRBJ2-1	CATSVFSANEQFF	TGTGCCACCAGTGTCTTCAGCGCCAATGAGCAGTTCTTC
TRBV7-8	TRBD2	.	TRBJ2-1	CASSYLSGRVYNEQFF	TGTGCCAGCAGCTACTTGAGCGGGAGGGTGTACAATGAGCAGTTCTTC
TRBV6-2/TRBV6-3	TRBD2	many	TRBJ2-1	CASSYSGGRAYNEQFF	TGTGCCAGCAGTTACTCGGGCGGGAGGGCATACAATGAGCAGTTCTTC
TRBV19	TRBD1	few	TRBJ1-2	CASRRRTGGAGGYTF	TGTGCCAGTAGGCGCCGTACAGGGGGCGCAGGGGGCTACACCTTC
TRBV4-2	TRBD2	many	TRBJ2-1	CASSQVGLAGGVSYNEQFF	TGTGCCAGCAGCCAAGTCGGACTAGCGGGAGGAGTTTCCTACAATGAGCAGTTCTTC
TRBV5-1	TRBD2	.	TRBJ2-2	CASSNSAGGFANTGELFF	TGCGCCAGCAGCAATTCAGCGGGAGGGTTCGCGAACACCGGGGAGCTGTTTTTT
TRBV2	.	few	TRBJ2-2	CASRGYQSMFF	TGTGCCAGCCGGGGGTATCAGTCTATGTTTTTT
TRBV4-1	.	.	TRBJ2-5	CASSQDGETRETQYF	TGCGCCAGCAGCCAAGATGGGGAGACAAGGGAGACCCAGTACTTC
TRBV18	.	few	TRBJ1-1	CASSAGQIFEAFF	TGTGCCAGCTCCGCAGGGCAGATATTTGAAGCTTTCTTT
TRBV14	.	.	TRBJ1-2	CASSQDSGGYTF	TGTGCCAGCAGCCAAGATAGCGGTGGCTACACCTTC
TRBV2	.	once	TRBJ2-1	CASTRRGGNEQFF	TGTGCCAGCACTAGGAGGGGCGGCAATGAGCAGTTCTTC